A single TCR beta chain is shown here with its context. The data stem from a study of shared T cell receptors in the human thymus. The data were produced by immunoSEQ multiplex PCR, yet TCRdb's version contains in-frame clones alone and is incomplete. Altogether about 660,000 clones are present, roughly 90% being singletons, with the ten largest covering roughly 0.0097%. This CDR3 region has 12 residues. Trimming removed 4 bases at V and 3 bases at J, with 7 bases between. Germline V lookup: CDR1 ENHRY, CDR2 SYGVKD. This sample was also put to use in a study of human thymus T cells. From that paper: Gene usage (both V and J) appeared biased in thymic and blood repertoires.

The rearrangement links TRBV10-3 to TRBJ2-7; D perhaps matches TRBD2 (5 bases). Sequencing was done on a sample of thymocytes. This sequence was found in a boy in the first two years of life with a congenital heart defect. The chain's CDR3 is CAISGELYEQYF. The CDR3 DNA reads as TGTGCCATCAGTGGGGAGCTCTACGAGCAGTACTTC.